The rows below give T cell receptor beta chains drawn from one sample of a study of PD-L1 blockade in urothelial cancer. Libraries were prepared by immunoSEQ multiplex PCR; TCRdb keeps only in-frame clonotypes and omits some of them. The data hold tens of thousands of clones, with about 87% observed a single time. Sample: PBMCs, taken around atezolizumab (anti-PD-L1) treatment. The receptors originated from a man aged 35 to 55 with urothelial cancer. Both conserved end residues are part of each CDR3. The order of the fields is CDR3 DNA, CDR3 protein, J gene, CDR3 length, V gene, D gene, clone size. A D gene is named only where the DNA matches it firmly. The size entry is marked missing in some rows and otherwise reads once, few, many or a size class.

DNA: TGTGCCAGCAGCTCCCTGGGTCTCGGGACCAAAAACATTCAGTACTTC
CDR3: CASSSLGLGTKNIQYF
J: TRBJ2-4
length: 16
V: TRBV7-2
D: NA
size: NA

DNA: TGCGCCAGCAGCTTCCTCGGCCTAAGACTAGCGGGAGAAGACACCGGGGAGCTGTTTTTT
CDR3: CASSFLGLRLAGEDTGELFF
J: TRBJ2-2
length: 20
V: TRBV5-1
D: TRBD2
size: NA

DNA: TGTGCCAGCAGACCCGGGACTAGCGGGATAGAGACCCAGTACTTC
CDR3: CASRPGTSGIETQYF
J: TRBJ2-5
length: 15
V: TRBV2
D: TRBD2
size: NA

DNA: TGTGCCAGCAGCTTGCCCGGACAGAACACTGAAGCTTTCTTT
CDR3: CASSLPGQNTEAFF
J: TRBJ1-1
length: 14
V: TRBV5-5
D: NA
size: NA

DNA: TGTGCCAGCCTAGGGTCTAGCGGGAGTCGGGATGAGCAGTTCTTC
CDR3: CASLGSSGSRDEQFF
J: TRBJ2-1
length: 15
V: TRBV7-2
D: TRBD2
size: NA

DNA: TGCAGCGCAAGACGACTAGCGGGTGGAGAGGGCGGGGAGCTGTTTTTT
CDR3: CSARRLAGGEGGELFF
J: TRBJ2-2
length: 16
V: TRBV29-1
D: TRBD2
size: NA

DNA: TGCGCCAGCAGCTTGGTTGGGACAGGGGGAGGCGAGCAGTACTTC
CDR3: CASSLVGTGGGEQYF
J: TRBJ2-7
length: 15
V: TRBV5-1
D: TRBD1
size: NA

DNA: TGTGCCAGCGGAGGGCGGGATTACAATGAGCAGTTCTTC
CDR3: CASGGRDYNEQFF
J: TRBJ2-1
length: 13
V: TRBV9
D: NA
size: NA

DNA: TGCGCCAGCAGCTTACAGGTTAGCTCCTACGAGCAGTACTTC
CDR3: CASSLQVSSYEQYF
J: TRBJ2-7
length: 14
V: TRBV5-1
D: NA
size: NA

DNA: TGTGCCAGCAGCGGCGGACAGACCCGTGCTAGCACAGATACGCAGTATTTT
CDR3: CASSGGQTRASTDTQYF
J: TRBJ2-3
length: 17
V: TRBV9
D: NA
size: NA

DNA: TGTGCCAGCAGCCTCGGACTAGCAGACTACGAGCAGTACTTC
CDR3: CASSLGLADYEQYF
J: TRBJ2-7
length: 14
V: TRBV9
D: TRBD2
size: NA

DNA: TGCGCCAGCAGTGAGTCGTCGGGGAAGCAGTACTTC
CDR3: CASSESSGKQYF
J: TRBJ2-7
length: 12
V: TRBV10-1
D: NA
size: few

DNA: TGTGCCAGCAGTTTAGCAGGGGGCTTCTGGAACTTC
CDR3: CASSLAGGFWNF
J: TRBJ2-7
length: 12
V: TRBV28
D: TRBD1
size: NA

DNA: TGTGCCAGCAGACCGCAGGGCAGTAATGAAAAACTGTTTTTT
CDR3: CASRPQGSNEKLFF
J: TRBJ1-4
length: 14
V: TRBV6-5
D: NA
size: few

DNA: TGTGCCAGTAGTCGGGGCGGACAGGAACTTAGAAATCAGCCCCAGCATTTT
CDR3: CASSRGGQELRNQPQHF
J: TRBJ1-5
length: 17
V: TRBV19
D: TRBD1
size: NA

DNA: TGTGCCAGCAGTTTATTTCGGGGCAGGGGATATGAGCAGTACTTC
CDR3: CASSLFRGRGYEQYF
J: TRBJ2-7
length: 15
V: TRBV28
D: NA
size: NA

DNA: TGTGCCAGCAGCTTAGGAGCAGGTTACGCTGAAGCTTTCTTT
CDR3: CASSLGAGYAEAFF
J: TRBJ1-1
length: 14
V: TRBV11-2
D: NA
size: few

DNA: TGCGCCAGCAGCTTGGGGACTCAGAACGTCTCTGGAAACACCATATATTTT
CDR3: CASSLGTQNVSGNTIYF
J: TRBJ1-3
length: 17
V: TRBV5-1
D: NA
size: NA

DNA: TGTGCCAGCTCACCGGCAGGTGATCAGCCCCAGCATTTT
CDR3: CASSPAGDQPQHF
J: TRBJ1-5
length: 13
V: TRBV18
D: NA
size: NA

DNA: TGTGCCAGCAGTTACGGGACTTCCGCGAACACCGGGGAGCTGTTTTTT
CDR3: CASSYGTSANTGELFF
J: TRBJ2-2
length: 16
V: TRBV6-5
D: NA
size: once

DNA: TGTGCCAGCAGCTTGGCCAGCGGGGGGGAGGAGTTCTTC
CDR3: CASSLASGGEEFF
J: TRBJ2-1
length: 13
V: TRBV5-4
D: TRBD2
size: NA

DNA: TGTGCCAGCAGCTCAGAATTGACAGAGCAAAAACTGTTTTTT
CDR3: CASSSELTEQKLFF
J: TRBJ1-4
length: 14
V: TRBV5-6
D: NA
size: NA

DNA: TGTGCCTGGTCACAGGGAACAGCTTTCTTT
CDR3: CAWSQGTAFF
J: TRBJ1-1
length: 10
V: TRBV30
D: NA
size: NA

DNA: TGTGCCAGCAGTTTACCTCGGGGCGGGGCGCAGTATTTT
CDR3: CASSLPRGGAQYF
J: TRBJ2-3
length: 13
V: TRBV27
D: NA
size: NA

DNA: TGTGCCAGCAGAAGGGACCCGGGGGACACTGAAGCTTTCTTT
CDR3: CASRRDPGDTEAFF
J: TRBJ1-1
length: 14
V: TRBV9
D: NA
size: NA

DNA: TGTGCCAGCAGCCCTAGCTCCTACAATGAGCAGTTCTTC
CDR3: CASSPSSYNEQFF
J: TRBJ2-1
length: 13
V: TRBV7-3
D: NA
size: NA

DNA: TGTGCCACCAGCCGGGACAGTGCTACGTACTATGGCTACACCTTC
CDR3: CATSRDSATYYGYTF
J: TRBJ1-2
length: 15
V: TRBV15
D: TRBD1
size: once

DNA: TGTGCCAGCAGCCTAGAGACAGGACTGGGCTATGGCTACACCTTC
CDR3: CASSLETGLGYGYTF
J: TRBJ1-2
length: 15
V: TRBV5-4
D: NA
size: NA

DNA: TGTGCCAGCAGTACCACAGGGGGATCCCCCAAAAACATTCAGTACTTC
CDR3: CASSTTGGSPKNIQYF
J: TRBJ2-4
length: 16
V: TRBV28
D: TRBD1
size: once

DNA: TGTGCCAGCAGCGTGAGGCTAGCGGACTACAATGAGCAGTTCTTC
CDR3: CASSVRLADYNEQFF
J: TRBJ2-1
length: 15
V: TRBV9
D: TRBD2
size: once

DNA: TGTGCCAGTAGTACCCGGACAGGCCCCAATCAGCCCCAGCATTTT
CDR3: CASSTRTGPNQPQHF
J: TRBJ1-5
length: 15
V: TRBV19
D: TRBD1
size: once